One and the same sample provided the 28 T cell receptor beta chains below, sequenced in a study of shared clonotypes between healthy human individuals. Profiling relied on immunoSEQ multiplex PCR, and the TCRdb table lists in-frame clones only, not all of them. The sample holds more than 2 million clones, approximately 95% seen once. Sample: naive CD4+ T cells sorted from blood. Indicated subset: CD45RA+ positively selected. Every receptor here comes from a man younger than 35 in good health.

Concerning this clone itself: The junction and the germline gene differ at one end; a read error may be behind it. CDR3 bases: TGTGCCACCAGCAGAGCGGACCCACCGCTCCACTTT. This encodes CATSRADPPLHF. V usage is TRBV15 and J usage is TRBJ1-6; D is unclear. From germline, CDR1 is LNHNV and CDR2 YYDKDF (reference sequence). The CDR3 totals 12 residues.

The V gene is TRBV5-1, the J gene TRBJ2-3; 9 nucleotides align to TRBD1. This CDR3 comprises 17 residues. Per germline, CDR1 SGHRS and CDR2 YFSETQ. V was clipped by 4 bases and J by 0 bases; unmatched bases: 9. The CDR3 bases are TGCGCCAGCAGCGCCGGACAGGGGACGTCTAGCACAGATACGCAGTATTTT. Translating it yields CASSAGQGTSSTDTQYF.

The J gene is TRBJ2-3, the V gene TRBV6-1, with 7 bases fitting TRBD2. CDR3 length: 15 residues. V lost 1 base and J lost 1; bases outside the gene matches: 2. Germline V gene lookup returns CDR1 MNHNS and CDR2 SASEGT. This chain's CDR3 is CASSEVTSGTDTQYF. The CDR3 bases are TGTGCCAGCAGTGAAGTTACTAGCGGCACAGATACGCAGTATTTT.

V gene TRBV7-2 combines with J gene TRBJ2-2, with 12 bases that match TRBD2. The CDR3 sequence is 16 residues long. The V and J ends lost 5 bases and 7 bases, in that order; junction bases with no gene match: 8. Germline CDR1 and CDR2: SGHTA and FQGNSA. Written as DNA, the CDR3 is TGTGCCAGCAGCCCCAGACTAGCGGGAGTTATCGGGGAGCTGTTTTTT. Encoded protein: CASSPRLAGVIGELFF.

The chain couples TRBV7-9 to TRBJ2-7, with 9 positions matching TRBD1. V lost 5 bases, J lost 1 base, and 9 bases stayed unmatched. Germline CDR1 SEHNR, CDR2 FQNEAQ (reference sequence). This CDR3 is 16 amino acids long. The CDR3, as DNA: TGTGCCAGCAGCATTCCGTCGGGACAGGGTTCCTACGAGCAGTACTTC. Amino acid sequence: CASSIPSGQGSYEQYF.

The V and J genes are TRBV15 and TRBJ2-5, with D hard to call. V lost 1 base, J lost 5 bases, and 8 bases lay in between. Germline values: CDR1 LNHNV, CDR2 YYDKDF (reference sequence). This CDR3 comprises 13 residues. CDR3 sequence: CATSRGLVETQYF. The CDR3 nucleotides read TGTGCCACCAGCAGAGGACTTGTGGAGACCCAGTACTTC.

To note about this clone: The same CDR3 arises from other DNA sequences in this sample as well. The genes are TRBV29-1 and TRBJ2-2, with D unresolved. The ends were cut back, 6 bases at V and 3 bases at J, with 5 bases in the middle. The CDR3 covers 11 residues. CDR1 is SQVTM and CDR2 is ANQGSEA in the germline V gene. For the CDR3, the DNA is TGCAGCGTAGGAGACACCGGGGAGCTGTTTTTT. Translation gives CSVGDTGELFF.

The chain combines TRBV5-1 with TRBJ2-2; D not certain. The V and J ends lost 1 base and 5 bases respectively, with 6 bases between them. Germline CDR1 and CDR2: SGHRS and YFSETQ. The CDR3 runs to 13 residues. CDR3 residues: CASSLMVTGELFF. The CDR3 coding sequence is TGCGCCAGCAGCTTGATGGTTACCGGGGAGCTGTTTTTT.

This chain uses TRBV9 with TRBJ1-3; D not certain. Trimming cost V 0 bases and J 0 bases, with 13 bases left between them. The CDR3 has 17 residues. Germline CDR1 SGDLS, CDR2 YYNGEE. In nucleotides, the CDR3 is TGTGCCAGCAGCGTAGGGGTAGCAGGCTACTCTGGAAACACCATATATTTT. Residues: CASSVGVAGYSGNTIYF.

The table lists this clone with a count of one. V and J are TRBV5-8 and TRBJ1-2, with 9 bases matching TRBD1. CDR3 length equals 14 residues. V trimming: 4 bases; J trimming: 1 base; junction bases outside the gene matches: 2. The germline V gene has CDR1 SGHTS and CDR2 YDEGEE. The CDR3 bases are TGTGCCAGCAGCAGGGGACAGGGTAACTATGGCTACACCTTC. It codes for CASSRGQGNYGYTF.

The CDR3 nucleotides are TGTGCCAGCAGGCCAGGGGCAAATCAGCCCCAGCATTTT. It is translated as CASRPGANQPQHF. The J gene is TRBJ1-5, the V gene TRBV6-1, with a possible D match to TRBD1 (6 bases). The germline V gene has CDR1 MNHNS and CDR2 SASEGT. The CDR3 totals 13 residues. Trimming pared 6 bases from V and 4 bases from J, leaving 10 bases between.

Details on this clone: Being one base from a much bigger clone, this may be a read error. Other nucleotide sequences from this sample produce the same CDR3. The J gene is TRBJ1-2, the V gene TRBV5-4; 7 bases agree with TRBD1. This CDR3 contains 13 residues. V lost 3 bases and J lost 4; bases outside the gene matches: 3. Germline CDR1 reads SGHNT; CDR2 reads YYREEE (reference sequence). The CDR3 reads CASSSGQLYGYTF. The CDR3 nucleotides are TGTGCCAGCAGCTCGGGACAGCTCTATGGCTACACCTTC.

This chain uses TRBV19 with TRBJ2-7; 7 bases are a match to TRBD1. CDR1 is LNHDA, CDR2 SQIVND, per germline (reference sequence). The CDR3 contains 15 residues. The V gene end was trimmed by 7 bases and the J gene end by 2 bases; junction bases not matched to a gene: 11. The CDR3 region is CASTSTTGNTYEQYF. In nucleotides, the CDR3 is TGTGCCAGTACCTCAACGACAGGGAACACCTACGAGCAGTACTTC.

This clone has a handful of counts. This chain uses TRBV25-1 with TRBJ2-1, with D maybe TRBD1 (5 bases). The germline V and J ends were trimmed by 8 bases and 7 bases, with 12 bases remaining between them. Looked up from germline, CDR1 is MGHDK and CDR2 is SYGVNS. This CDR3 spans 12 amino acids. The CDR3 nucleotides read TGTGCCAGCTGGGGCTTAGTTAATGAGCAGTTCTTC. Translated: CASWGLVNEQFF.

This clone appeared once. J is TRBJ1-6 and V is TRBV7-8, with D hard to call. CDR1 and CDR2 (germline): SGHVS, FQNEAQ. The length of the CDR3 is 17 residues. The ends were cut back, 3 bases at V and 3 bases at J, with 15 bases in the middle. The CDR3 loop is CASSLSGVSRYNSPLHF. The CDR3 nucleotides are TGTGCCAGCAGCTTGTCCGGTGTCTCCCGCTATAATTCACCCCTCCACTTT. Using reference TRBV7-8 and TRBJ1-6 for the parts outside the CDR3, the full variable domain is GAGVSQSPRYKVAKRGQDVALRCDPISGHVSLFWYQQALGQGPEFLTYFQNEAQLDKSGLPSDRFFAERPEGSVSTLKIQRTQQEDSAVYLCASSLSGVSRYNSPLHFGNGTRLTVT.

On this clone itself: A much more abundant neighbour one base away suggests this may be a read error. The same CDR3 arises from other DNA sequences in this sample as well. J is TRBJ1-1 and V is TRBV6-1, with D unresolved. V was cut by 6 bases and J by 2 bases, with 4 bases left in between. Germline V gene sequence: CDR1 MNHNS, CDR2 SASEGT. This CDR3 has 11 amino acids. The CDR3 region has the DNA TGTGCCAGCAGCAAAAACACTGAAGCTTTCTTT. It codes for CASSKNTEAFF.

This sequence joins TRBV30 and TRBJ2-7, with a possible D match to TRBD1 (5 bases). Per germline, CDR1 GTSNPN and CDR2 SVGIG (reference sequence). This CDR3 is built from 17 residues. With 0 bases removed from V and 2 bases from J, the gap between germline ends came to 20 bases. The CDR3 is CAWSVLRRTGPPYEQYF. The CDR3 DNA sequence: TGTGCCTGGAGTGTACTACGGAGAACAGGTCCCCCCTACGAGCAGTACTTC.

The genes are TRBV6-5 and TRBJ1-2; TRBD1 might be the D (6 bases). V shed 5 bases and J shed 7 bases, with 14 bases lying between them. The CDR3 is 13 amino acids. Germline CDR1 reads MNHEY; CDR2 reads SVGAGI. CDR3 in amino acids: CASSTTGRSGYTF. DNA of the CDR3: TGTGCCAGCAGTACCACAGGGCGAAGTGGCTACACCTTC.

This chain links TRBV5-1 with TRBJ1-2; D might be TRBD1 (5 bases). V was trimmed by 4 bases and J by 0 bases, leaving 10 bases between them. Per the germline V gene, CDR1 is SGHRS and CDR2 is YFSETQ. The CDR3 covers 14 residues. This CDR3 reads CASSRTPSNYGYTF. The DNA of the CDR3 is TGCGCCAGCAGCCGGACACCGTCTAACTATGGCTACACCTTC.

The chain has TRBV18 and TRBJ1-1; the D gene is possibly TRBD1 (5 bases). Germline CDR1 reads KGHSH; CDR2 reads LQKENI. Trimming stripped 2 bases from V and 6 bases from J, with 7 bases between. CDR3 length: 12 amino acids. As DNA, the CDR3 is TGTGCCAGCTCACCATCACAGGCTGAAGCTTTCTTT. Residues: CASSPSQAEAFF.

The chain joins TRBV10-3 to TRBJ2-7, with 8 nucleotides matching TRBD2. This CDR3 contains 16 residues. Trimming removed 5 bases from V and 4 bases from J; junction bases left unmatched: 13. Germline CDR1 ENHRY, CDR2 SYGVKD. The CDR3 spells CAISSRIGLAGYEQYF. The CDR3 bases are TGTGCCATCAGTAGTCGGATTGGGCTAGCGGGTTACGAGCAGTACTTC.

J is TRBJ1-4 and V is TRBV6-6; D may be TRBD1 (5 bases). Trimming left V 7 bases short and J 5 bases short, with 14 bases between. Germline-derived CDR1 and CDR2 are MNHNY and SVGAGI (reference sequence). The CDR3 extends over 14 amino acids. Here the CDR3 reads CASTSVGGNEKLFF. Written as DNA, the CDR3 is TGTGCCAGCACCTCGGTTGGGGGGAATGAAAAACTGTTTTTT.

The V call is TRBV28, the J call TRBJ1-5; D is unclear. With 8 bases removed from V and 7 bases from J, the gap between germline ends came to 15 bases. CDR1 and CDR2 (germline): MDHEN, SYDVKM. This CDR3 comprises 13 residues. CDR3 amino acids: CASGGEISQPQHF. CDR3 DNA sequence: TGTGCCAGCGGTGGGGAGATCTCCCAGCCCCAGCATTTT.

V is TRBV15 and J is TRBJ2-7; D gene uncertain. This CDR3 has 12 amino acids. Looked up from germline, CDR1 is LNHNV and CDR2 is YYDKDF (reference sequence). With 3 bases removed from V and 5 bases from J, the gap between germline ends came to 8 bases. DNA of the CDR3: TGTGCCACCAGCAGCACAAGGAACGAGCAGTACTTC. Translation gives CATSSTRNEQYF.

Worth noting for this clone: Within the sample, other DNA sequences also encode this same CDR3. The chain joins TRBV7-2 to TRBJ1-3; TRBD1 is a possible D gene (5 bases). Trimming pared 3 bases from V and 2 bases from J, leaving 8 bases between. CDR3 size: 14 residues. The germline CDR1 and CDR2 sequences are SGHTA and FQGNSA. Here the CDR3 reads CASSLGGAGNTIYF. CDR3 in DNA: TGTGCCAGCAGCTTGGGGGGAGCTGGAAACACCATATATTTT.

A remark on this clone: The same CDR3 is also encoded by other DNA sequences in this sample. J is TRBJ1-2 and V is TRBV5-4; D gene uncertain. The CDR3 has 13 amino acids. V was trimmed by 2 bases and J by 2 bases, leaving 7 bases between them. Germline CDR1 SGHNT, CDR2 YYREEE (reference sequence). CDR3 sequence: CASSFPDNYGYTF. Here the CDR3 DNA reads TGTGCCAGCAGCTTCCCAGACAACTATGGCTACACCTTC. The whole variable domain, remainder taken from reference TRBV5-4 and TRBJ1-2, is ETGVTQSPTHLIKTRGQQVTLRCSSQSGHNTVSWYQQALGQGPQFIFQYYREEENGRGNFPPRFSGLQFPNYSSELNVNALELDDSALYLCASSFPDNYGYTFGSGTRLTVV.

The chain links TRBV18 to TRBJ1-6; 10 positions match TRBD1. V trimming: 6 bases; J trimming: 8 bases; junction bases outside the gene matches: 7. The germline CDR1 and CDR2 sequences are KGHSH and LQKENI. The CDR3 covers 15 residues. The CDR3, as DNA: TGTGCCAGCTCGCGGACAGGGGGGAAGGATTCACCCCTCCACTTT. Protein sequence: CASSRTGGKDSPLHF.

A note on this clone: Other DNA variants within this sample encode the same CDR3. The chain links TRBV7-9 to TRBJ2-1; 8 nucleotides match TRBD2. CDR1 is SEHNR, CDR2 FQNEAQ, per germline (reference sequence). This CDR3 has 15 amino acids. V lost 6 bases and J lost 1; bases outside the gene matches: 5. CDR3 DNA sequence: TGTGCCAGCAGTTTCAGCGGGAGTTCCTACAATGAGCAGTTCTTC. Its translation is CASSFSGSSYNEQFF.